This TCR beta chain appears in the sequencing data of a study of OX40 agonist ivuxolimab in advanced cancers. Study-wide background: The dose-escalation cohort had hepatocellular carcinoma, melanoma, renal cell or head and neck cancer. A partial response was reached by three patients: one with hepatocellular carcinoma and two with cutaneous melanoma. Whole-study results and caveats: Undetermined was the antigen specificity of the expanded peripheral T cells. Among patients with partial responses at 0.1-3.0 mg/kg, clonal expansion was among the lowest.

Data came from immunoSEQ multiplex PCR; TCRdb stores just in-frame clones and leaves some out. The profile shows tens of thousands of clones, 84% of them singletons. On this clone: Its antigen is unidentified.

J lost 0 bases, V lost 0 bases, and 18 bases had no gene match. The germline CDR1 and CDR2 sequences are SGDLS and YYNGEE. This CDR3 is 23 amino acids long. The chain links TRBV9 to TRBJ2-2, with 12 bases lining up with TRBD2. The sample was CD4+ or CD8+ T cells sorted from blood, taken in a trial of the OX40 agonist ivuxolimab. The sequence was obtained from an adult with an advanced solid tumor such as melanoma, head and neck, liver or kidney cancer. The CDR3 DNA reads as TGTGCCAGCAGCGTAGCCCCTTCTCGACTAGCGGGGGCCAGCAGGACGAACACCGGGGAGCTGTTTTTT. Translation gives CASSVAPSRLAGASRTNTGELFF.